The T cell receptor (beta chain) described here comes from a study of brain T cells in children with intractable seizures. Time point in this sample: blood from clinic visit 5 months post-surgery; TSC patient then seizure free. The sequenced cases were selected for having the highest brain T cell transcript signatures. At least one anti-epileptic drug was given before surgery. Concerning this clone itself: Its target is not known.

CDR3 length: 15 residues. V shed 4 bases and J 4 bases; nucleotides not matched to a gene: 3. Germline-derived CDR1 and CDR2 are LNHDA and SQIVND (reference sequence). The assay was immunoSEQ multiplex PCR, and TCRdb's table has in-frame clones only and misses some. The sample shows approximately 330,000 clones, 93% of them seen only once. The study, taken as a whole, reports: Viral specificity was inferred only from CDR3 similarity; HCMV serostatus was unknown. Absence of clones before surgery may stem from lower sequencing depth.

The chain is built from TRBV19 and TRBJ2-7; 14 bases are a match to TRBD2. The sequenced sample was peripheral blood, obtained more than 4 months after surgery. This clonotype was obtained from a boy less than two years old with tuberous sclerosis and intractable seizures. The DNA for the CDR3 is TGTGCCAGTAGTAGAGGGACTAGCGGGAGATACGAGCAGTACTTC. It yields the protein CASSRGTSGRYEQYF.